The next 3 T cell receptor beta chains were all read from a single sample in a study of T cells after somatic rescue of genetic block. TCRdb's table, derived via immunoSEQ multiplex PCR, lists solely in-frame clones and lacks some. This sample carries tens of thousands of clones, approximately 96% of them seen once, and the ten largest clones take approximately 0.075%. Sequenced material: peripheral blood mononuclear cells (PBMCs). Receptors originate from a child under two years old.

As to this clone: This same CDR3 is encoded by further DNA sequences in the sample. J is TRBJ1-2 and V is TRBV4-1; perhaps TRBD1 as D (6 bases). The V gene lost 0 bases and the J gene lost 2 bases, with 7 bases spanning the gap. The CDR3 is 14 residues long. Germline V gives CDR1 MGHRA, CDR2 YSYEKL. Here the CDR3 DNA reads TGCGCCAGCAGCCAAGACGACAGGAACTATGGCTACACCTTC. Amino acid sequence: CASSQDDRNYGYTF.

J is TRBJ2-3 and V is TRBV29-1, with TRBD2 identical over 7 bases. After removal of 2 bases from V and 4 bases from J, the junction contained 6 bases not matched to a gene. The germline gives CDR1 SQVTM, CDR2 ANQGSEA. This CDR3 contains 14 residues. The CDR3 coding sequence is TGCAGCGTTGAAAAGCGACTAGCTCCAGATACGCAGTATTTT. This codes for CSVEKRLAPDTQYF.

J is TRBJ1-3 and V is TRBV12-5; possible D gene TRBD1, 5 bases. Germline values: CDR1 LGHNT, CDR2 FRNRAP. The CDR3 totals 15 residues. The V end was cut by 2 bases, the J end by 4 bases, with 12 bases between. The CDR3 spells CASGLMGGGGNTIYF. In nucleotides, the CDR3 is TGTGCTAGTGGTTTGATGGGGGGAGGAGGAAACACCATATATTTT.